Sequencing of this TCR beta chain was carried out in a study of cytomegalovirus exposure and HLA in healthy donors. The study, taken as a whole, reports: Later analysis identified several of the most significant clusters that appeared linked to common viral pathogens.

Germline lookup yields CDR1 LNHNV and CDR2 YYDKDF (reference sequence). Unmatched junction bases numbered 9, after V lost 5 bases and J lost 10 bases. The CDR3 runs 14 residues. As for this clone: Its antigen is still unknown.

PCR amplification relied on 60 Vbeta primers (plus 13 Jbeta primers). Method: immunoSEQ multiplex PCR; TCRdb's copy keeps in-frame clones and lacks some. This sample carries under 150,000 clones, 60% to 80% of them seen once, and the ten largest clones take around 1.7%. Sample: PBMCs. The receptor's source is a woman aged 30 to 39 in good health and CMV-seronegative. The genes are TRBV15 and TRBJ2-1; 9 positions agree with TRBD1. CDR3 in amino acids: CATSGRTGAGEQFF. The CDR3 nucleotides read TGTGCCACCAGCGGTCGGACAGGGGCTGGGGAGCAGTTCTTC.